A single sample gave rise to the 19 T cell receptor beta chains below, sequenced in a study of PD-1 blockade in classical Hodgkin lymphoma (dated by TCRdb to about 2020). The sample's time point label, in plain terms: cycle 1 day 1 (C1D1), immediately before nivolumab initiation. Every trial patient had relapsed following autologous stem cell transplantation, and prior brentuximab vedotin exposure was what differed among cohorts A, B and C. The library was built by means of the immunoSEQ multiplex PCR assay. The source is immuneACCESS, and TCRdb retained only in-frame sequences with V and J called. Part of the clones is not carried over; for the studies checked, unresolved V genes explain less than half of this, and the remainder is unexplained. This sample holds about 23,000 clones; roughly two thirds were observed only once. The top ten hold more than 15% of the sample. The source material was peripheral blood mononuclear cells (PBMCs), sampled at baseline. These receptor sequences come from a human donor with classical Hodgkin lymphoma.

Only a few counts were recorded for this clone. V usage is TRBV10-3 and J usage is TRBJ1-5; possible D gene TRBD1, 6 bases. The CDR3 is 15 residues long. V lost 10 bases to trimming and J lost 3 bases, with 19 bases between them. The germline V gene has CDR1 ENHRY and CDR2 SYGVKD. The CDR3 loop is CATRSMAGANQPQHF. CDR3 nucleotides: TGTGCCACCAGGTCAATGGCAGGGGCCAATCAGCCCCAGCATTTT.

The chain is built from TRBV28 and TRBJ1-6; TRBD1 agrees at 7 bases. Germline lookup yields CDR1 MDHEN and CDR2 SYDVKM. The J segment lost 8 bases and the V segment lost 2 bases, leaving 3 bases of the junction unmatched. The CDR3 is made up of 14 amino acids. The CDR3 loop is CASSLPGGYSPLHF. The CDR3 DNA is TGTGCCAGCAGTTTACCAGGGGGGTATTCACCCCTCCACTTT.

This chain joins TRBV19 and TRBJ2-2; 7 bases line up with TRBD1. The germline CDR1 and CDR2 sequences are LNHDA and SQIVND (reference sequence). The CDR3 has 15 amino acids. The ends lost 5 bases at V and 1 base at J; junction bases unmatched: 4. CDR3 in amino acids: CASSWTGLNTGELFF. Here the CDR3 DNA reads TGTGCCAGTAGTTGGACAGGCTTGAACACCGGGGAGCTGTTTTTT.

The genes are TRBV28 and TRBJ1-1, with D maybe TRBD1 (5 bases). This CDR3 is 16 amino acids long. Germline CDR1 reads MDHEN; CDR2 reads SYDVKM. The germline V and J ends were trimmed by 2 bases and 5 bases, with 18 bases remaining between them. The CDR3 here is CASSLESGGYGTEAFF. Here the CDR3 DNA reads TGTGCCAGCAGTTTAGAATCGGGGGGTTACGGGACTGAAGCTTTCTTT.

Only a few counts were recorded for this clone. CDR3 region: CASSYLTGATGELFF. The DNA for the CDR3 is TGTGCCAGTAGTTATCTTACAGGGGCCACCGGGGAGCTGTTTTTT. The chain uses TRBV19 and TRBJ2-2, with 7 nucleotides matching TRBD1. V was pared by 5 bases and J by 4 bases, with 7 bases of the junction left unmatched. In germline, CDR1 is LNHDA, CDR2 SQIVND (reference sequence). The CDR3 has 15 residues.

The chain uses TRBV7-2 and TRBJ2-4; D is ambiguous. Germline V CDR1 and CDR2: SGHTA, FQGNSA. V was cut by 5 bases and J by 3 bases, with 8 bases left in between. This CDR3 has 13 amino acids. CDR3 DNA sequence: TGTGCCAGCAGCGAATACGGCAAAAACATTCAGTACTTC. Its protein is CASSEYGKNIQYF.

The rearrangement links TRBV30 to TRBJ2-7; the match to TRBD2 covers 9 bases. The CDR3 loop spans 14 amino acids. The junction had 11 bases not matched to a gene; V was cut back by 8 bases and J by 3 bases. The germline gives CDR1 GTSNPN, CDR2 SVGIG (reference sequence). CDR3 nucleotides: TGTGCCGGAACGCGACTAGCGGACTACTACGAGCAGTACTTC. This sequence encodes CAGTRLADYYEQYF.

The chain links TRBV19 to TRBJ2-1; no definite D call. CDR3 length equals 15 residues. Per germline, CDR1 LNHDA and CDR2 SQIVND (reference sequence). The V and J ends lost 4 bases and 0 bases respectively, with 10 bases between them. This chain's CDR3 is CASSTEVSSYNEQFF. CDR3 sequence (DNA): TGTGCCAGTAGTACAGAAGTGAGCTCCTACAATGAGCAGTTCTTC.

By frequency in the sample, this clone is medium-sized. This rearrangement joins TRBV7-2 to TRBJ2-7, with a weak D call TRBD2 (5 bases). The CDR3 consists of 14 residues. The germline V gene has CDR1 SGHTA and CDR2 FQGNSA. V was cut by 5 bases and J by 7 bases, with 18 bases left in between. CDR3 bases: TGTGCCAGCAGCCCGCGGGTGAGGGCTACAGAGCAGTACTTC. Its translation is CASSPRVRATEQYF.

By share, this clone ranks as medium-sized. The chain is built from TRBV5-8 and TRBJ2-7; 9 bases fit TRBD1. CDR1 and CDR2 from the germline V gene are SGHTS and YDEGEE. The V gene end was trimmed by 0 bases and the J gene end by 3 bases; junction bases not matched to a gene: 10. The CDR3 consists of 17 residues. The CDR3 region is CASSLGPTWTGVYEQYF. CDR3 sequence (DNA): TGTGCCAGCAGCTTGGGGCCAACCTGGACAGGGGTCTACGAGCAGTACTTC. Filled out from reference TRBV5-8 and TRBJ2-7, the complete variable domain reads EAGVTQSPTHLIKTRGQQATLRCSPISGHTSVYWYQQALGLGLQFLLWYDEGEERNRGNFPPRFSGRQFPNYSSELNVNALELEDSALYLCASSLGPTWTGVYEQYFGPGTRLTVT.

The chain carries TRBV29-1 and TRBJ2-1; 8 nucleotides match TRBD2. Trimming cost V 4 bases and J 3 bases; bases outside gene matches: 8. CDR3 length: 15 residues. Germline V gene sequence: CDR1 SQVTM, CDR2 ANQGSEA. In DNA, the CDR3 is TGCAGCGTTGTTCAGCGGGAGAACATCTACAATGAGCAGTTCTTC. Protein product: CSVVQRENIYNEQFF.

The chain combines TRBV13 with TRBJ2-7; 11 bases map to TRBD1. CDR1 and CDR2 from the germline V gene are PRHDT and FYEKMQ (reference sequence). The J segment lost 6 bases and the V segment lost 5 bases, leaving 3 bases of the junction unmatched. This CDR3 region has 13 residues. The CDR3 reads CASSAGQGGEQYF. CDR3 coding DNA: TGTGCCAGCAGCGCGGGACAGGGGGGCGAGCAGTACTTC.

The genes are TRBV18 and TRBJ2-3, with 7 nucleotides matching TRBD1. CDR1 KGHSH and CDR2 LQKENI come from the germline V gene. Germline trimming cut 4 bases from V and 5 bases from J; bases unmatched to any gene: 6. The CDR3 contains 14 residues. CDR3 nucleotide sequence: TGTGCCAGCTCACGAACAGGGGCCCGAGATACGCAGTATTTT. Protein sequence: CASSRTGARDTQYF.

This clone was seen a few times. The V call is TRBV5-1, the J call TRBJ1-3; D not resolved. Trimming took 1 base from V and 0 from J, leaving 5 bases between them. CDR1 and CDR2 from the germline V gene are SGHRS and YFSETQ. This CDR3 has 14 amino acids. The CDR3 DNA follows: TGCGCCAGCAGCTTGCCAGACTCTGGAAACACCATATATTTT. Translation: CASSLPDSGNTIYF.

J is TRBJ2-1 and V is TRBV19; D call uncertain. Germline V gene lookup returns CDR1 LNHDA and CDR2 SQIVND (reference sequence). V gave up 1 base and J gave up 8 bases, with 15 bases separating them. This CDR3 comprises 15 residues. The DNA for the CDR3 is TGTGCCAGTAGTATAGGTAATATCCCTTTGGATGAGCAGTTCTTC. This sequence encodes CASSIGNIPLDEQFF.

The chain employs TRBV27 and TRBJ2-6; no clear D gene. Germline-derived CDR1 and CDR2 are MNHEY and SMNVEV (reference sequence). V was cut by 5 bases and J by 0 bases, with 11 bases left in between. The CDR3 length is 16 residues. The CDR3 region has the DNA TGTGCCAGCAGTCCGTCTACATTCTCTGGGGCCAACGTCCTGACTTTC. Translating it yields CASSPSTFSGANVLTF.

V usage is TRBV5-6 and J usage is TRBJ2-7, with no clear D. This CDR3 has 13 residues. Germline CDR1 SGHDT, CDR2 YYEEEE. Trimming left V 5 bases short and J 6 bases short, with 15 bases between. CDR3 loop: CASSKDPSGEQYF. The CDR3 coding sequence is TGTGCCAGCAGTAAGGACCCGTCCGGCGAGCAGTACTTC. The complete variable domain, with remaining parts taken from reference TRBV5-6 and TRBJ2-7, reads DAGVTQSPTHLIKTRGQQVTLRCSPKSGHDTVSWYQQALGQGPQFIFQYYEEEERQRGNFPDRFSGHQFPNYSSELNVNALLLGDSALYLCASSKDPSGEQYFGPGTRLTVT.

The chain is built from TRBV28 and TRBJ1-1, with TRBD1 as a possible D gene (5 bases). Germline CDR1 reads MDHEN; CDR2 reads SYDVKM. There are 15 residues in the CDR3. V was pared by 6 bases and J by 1 base, with 15 bases between. The CDR3 sequence is CASSLPGPPNTEAFF. CDR3 DNA: TGTGCCAGCAGCCTGCCGGGACCCCCGAACACTGAAGCTTTCTTT.

The rearrangement links TRBV19 to TRBJ1-5, with D unclear. V lost 5 bases to trimming and J lost 4 bases, with 9 bases between them. This CDR3 is built from 13 residues. CDR1 is LNHDA, CDR2 SQIVND, per germline (reference sequence). The CDR3 loop reads CASSLGVNQPQHF. The CDR3 coding sequence is TGTGCCAGTAGTCTCGGGGTTAATCAGCCCCAGCATTTT.